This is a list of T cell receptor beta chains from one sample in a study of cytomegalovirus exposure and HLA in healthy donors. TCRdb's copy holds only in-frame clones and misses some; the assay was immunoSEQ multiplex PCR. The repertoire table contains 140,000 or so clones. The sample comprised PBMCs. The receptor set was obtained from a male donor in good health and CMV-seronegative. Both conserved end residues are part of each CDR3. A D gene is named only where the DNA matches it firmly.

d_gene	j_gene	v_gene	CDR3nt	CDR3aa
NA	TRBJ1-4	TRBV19	TGTGCCAGTAGTACCGACTTTACTAATGAAAAACTGTTTTTT	CASSTDFTNEKLFF
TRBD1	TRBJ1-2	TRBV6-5	TGTGCCAGCAGTTCCCGGGGACAGTATCGGTATGGCTACACCTTC	CASSSRGQYRYGYTF
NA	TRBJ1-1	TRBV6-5	TGTGCCAGCAGTTACGGAAGGGGCACTGAAGCTTTCTTT	CASSYGRGTEAFF
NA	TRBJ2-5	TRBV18	TGTGCCAGCTCACCACTAGCCCAGATCCAAGAGACCCAGTACTTC	CASSPLAQIQETQYF
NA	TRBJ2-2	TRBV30	TGTGCCTGGAGGCTTAGTGACACCGGGGAGCTGTTTTTT	CAWRLSDTGELFF
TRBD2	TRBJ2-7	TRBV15	TGTGCCACCAGCGCATTGACTAGCGCTAACTACGAGCAGTACTTC	CATSALTSANYEQYF
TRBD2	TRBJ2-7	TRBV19	TGTGCCAGTAGTATGTCTAGCGGCTCCTACGAGCAGTACTTC	CASSMSSGSYEQYF
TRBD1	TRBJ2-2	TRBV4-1	TGCGCCAGCAGCCACCCAACAGGGGGCGGCACCGGGGAGCTGTTTTTT	CASSHPTGGGTGELFF
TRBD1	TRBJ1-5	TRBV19	TGTGCCAGTAGTATAGCGGGACAGCCTAATCAGCCCCAGCATTTT	CASSIAGQPNQPQHF
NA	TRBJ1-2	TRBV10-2	TGCGCCAGCACCACGTCCTCAGGGGATGGCTACACCTTC	CASTTSSGDGYTF
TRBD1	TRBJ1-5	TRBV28	TGTGCCAGCAGTTTAGGTTGGGGACAGGGGGTTTTTCAGCCCCAGCATTTT	CASSLGWGQGVFQPQHF
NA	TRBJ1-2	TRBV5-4	TGTGCCAGCAGCTTTCCCCCTTACTATGGCTACACCTTC	CASSFPPYYGYTF
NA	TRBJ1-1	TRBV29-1	TGCAGCGTCAAAGGAGGAATTCTGGACACTGAAGCTTTCTTT	CSVKGGILDTEAFF
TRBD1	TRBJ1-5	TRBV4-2	TGTGCCAGCAGCCAAGAGTCGGACAGGGTACTTCAGCCCCAGCATTTT	CASSQESDRVLQPQHF
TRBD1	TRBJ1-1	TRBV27	TGTGCCAGCCGTAGACAGGGACAAGGGAACACTGAAGCTTTCTTT	CASRRQGQGNTEAFF
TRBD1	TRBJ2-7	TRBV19	TGTGCCAGTAAACAGGGGGAGACCTACGAGCAGTACTTC	CASKQGETYEQYF
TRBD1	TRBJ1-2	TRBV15	TGTGCCACCAGCAGAGAAACAGGGGACTTTAACTATGGCTACACCTTC	CATSRETGDFNYGYTF
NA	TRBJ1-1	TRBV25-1	TGTGCCAGCAGTGATCTGGGGAGCATGAACACTGAAGCTTTCTTT	CASSDLGSMNTEAFF
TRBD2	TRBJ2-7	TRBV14	TGTGCCAGCAGCCAAGATCCTAGCGGGAAGGACGAGCAGTACTTC	CASSQDPSGKDEQYF
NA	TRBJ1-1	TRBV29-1	TGCAGCGTTGTCGGACAGATGAACACTGAAGCTTTCTTT	CSVVGQMNTEAFF
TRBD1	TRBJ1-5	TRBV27	TGTGCCAGCAGATGGACAGGGGGCTTGAATCAGCCCCAGCATTTT	CASRWTGGLNQPQHF
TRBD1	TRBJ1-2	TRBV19	TGTGCCAGTAGTATACAGGGGGACTATGGCTACACCTTC	CASSIQGDYGYTF
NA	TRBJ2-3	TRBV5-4	TGTGCCAGCAGCCCCGGGAGCTCTACGGGAGATACGCAGTATTTT	CASSPGSSTGDTQYF
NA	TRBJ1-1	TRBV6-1	TGTGCCAGCAGTGAATGGAACAGCCGCGCGGCTTTCTTT	CASSEWNSRAAFF
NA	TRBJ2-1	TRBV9	TGTGCCAGCAGCGCTGGAGGAGCCTCCTACAATGAGCAGTTCTTC	CASSAGGASYNEQFF
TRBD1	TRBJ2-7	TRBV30	TGTGCCTGGAGTTTCTACAGGGGTCCCTACGAGCAGTACTTC	CAWSFYRGPYEQYF
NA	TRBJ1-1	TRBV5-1	TGCGCCAGCAGCTTGGGCTTCGGGGGGGCAGGGACTGAAGCTTTCTTT	CASSLGFGGAGTEAFF
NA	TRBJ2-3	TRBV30	TGTGCCTGGAGTATAAAAACAGATACGCAGTATTTT	CAWSIKTDTQYF
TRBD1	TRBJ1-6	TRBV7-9	TGTGCCAGCAGCCCCGCGGGACAGGGCCTTTGGTCCCTCCACTTT	CASSPAGQGLWSLHF
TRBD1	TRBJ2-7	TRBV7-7	TGTGCCAGCAGCCAGGACAGGGTCAACGAGCAGTACTTC	CASSQDRVNEQYF
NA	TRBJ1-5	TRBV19	TGTGCCAGTAGTGCACAGGTTCAGCCCCAGCATTTT	CASSAQVQPQHF
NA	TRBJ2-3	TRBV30	TGTGCCTGGAGTGTACAGGTCCGTAGCACAGATACGCAGTATTTT	CAWSVQVRSTDTQYF
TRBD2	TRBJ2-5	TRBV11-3	TGTGCCAGCAGCTACTCTAGCGGTGCCCAGTACTTC	CASSYSSGAQYF
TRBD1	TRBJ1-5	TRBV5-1	TGCGCCAGCAGCGCCAGACAGGGGGATCAGCCCCAGCATTTT	CASSARQGDQPQHF
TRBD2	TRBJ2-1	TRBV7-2	TGTGCCAGCAGCACACCGAAGGGGCTAGCGGGAGGGCCAGATGAGCAGTTCTTC	CASSTPKGLAGGPDEQFF
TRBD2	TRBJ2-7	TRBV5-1	TGCGCCAGCAGCTTGGATAGCGGGGGGACGTCAGCCTACGAGCAGTACTTC	CASSLDSGGTSAYEQYF
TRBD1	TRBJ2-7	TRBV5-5	TGTGCCAGCAGCTTGATCCCAGGGGACAGACAGTACTTC	CASSLIPGDRQYF
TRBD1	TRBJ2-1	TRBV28	TGTGCCAGCAGTTTACCGGACAGGGGGCAGTTCTTC	CASSLPDRGQFF
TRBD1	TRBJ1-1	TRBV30	TGTGCCTGGGGACAGGGGGTAACTGAAGCTTTCTTT	CAWGQGVTEAFF